This T cell receptor beta chain was obtained from a study of cytomegalovirus exposure and HLA in healthy donors. Here immunoSEQ multiplex PCR was the method, and the copy in TCRdb shows in-frame clones only, minus some. The sample lists around 63,000 clones, roughly 95% occurring once. CDR3 length: 14 residues. The V gene's germline CDR1 is MNHEY and CDR2 SVGAGI. The ends were cut back, 5 bases at V and 9 bases at J, with 20 bases in the middle. The source of this sequence is a woman aged 18-29 years in good health and CMV-seronegative. The chain uses TRBV6-5 and TRBJ2-7; a possible D gene is TRBD2 (5 bases). Sequenced material: PBMCs. Here the CDR3 reads CASSRALGVERQYF. In DNA, the CDR3 is TGTGCCAGCAGTCGGGCCCTGGGAGTTGAGCGGCAGTACTTC.